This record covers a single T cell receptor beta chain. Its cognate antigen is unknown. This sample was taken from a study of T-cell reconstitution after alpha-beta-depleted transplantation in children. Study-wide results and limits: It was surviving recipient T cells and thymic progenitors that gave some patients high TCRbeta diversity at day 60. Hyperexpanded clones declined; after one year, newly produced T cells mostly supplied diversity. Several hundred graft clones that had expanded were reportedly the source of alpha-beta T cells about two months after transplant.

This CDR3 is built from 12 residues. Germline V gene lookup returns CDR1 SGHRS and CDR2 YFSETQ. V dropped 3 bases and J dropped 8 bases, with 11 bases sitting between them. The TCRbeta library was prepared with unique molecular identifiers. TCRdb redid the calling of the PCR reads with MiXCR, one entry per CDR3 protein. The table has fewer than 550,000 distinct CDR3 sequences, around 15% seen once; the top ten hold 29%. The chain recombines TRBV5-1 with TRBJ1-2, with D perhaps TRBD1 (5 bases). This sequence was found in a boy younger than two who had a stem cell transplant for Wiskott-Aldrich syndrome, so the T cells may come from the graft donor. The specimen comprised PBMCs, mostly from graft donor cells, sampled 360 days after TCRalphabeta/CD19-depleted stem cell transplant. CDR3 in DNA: TGCGCCAGCAGCTCCAGGGATTACGGCTACACCTTC. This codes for CASSSRDYGYTF.